This T cell receptor beta chain was recovered during a study of monozygotic twins with inflammatory bowel disease. General observations from the study: Comparison of concordant versus discordant twins revealed no difference in repertoire similarity, possibly due to limited power. Relative clonotype sharing with others was diminished in IBD patients versus healthy twins, particularly with disease activity.

Regarding this clonotype: Its antigen remains unknown.

The CDR3 loop spans 20 amino acids. Germline V lookup: CDR1 SGHRS, CDR2 YFSETQ. Every TCR library consumed around 4,000 ng of total RNA. TCRdb reprocessed the 5' RACE reads, keeping one entry per CDR3 protein, no DNA. Here the sample table reports about 160,000 distinct CDR3 sequences. The genes are TRBV5-1 and TRBJ2-1; the D call of TRBD1 rests on TCRdb alone, since no DNA is present to check it. Sequencing was done on a sample of blood. This TCR came from a human donor with ulcerative colitis or Crohn's disease, or a healthy co-twin of an affected twin (not recorded which). CDR3 sequence reads: CASSDFRGQGVRGSYNEQFF.